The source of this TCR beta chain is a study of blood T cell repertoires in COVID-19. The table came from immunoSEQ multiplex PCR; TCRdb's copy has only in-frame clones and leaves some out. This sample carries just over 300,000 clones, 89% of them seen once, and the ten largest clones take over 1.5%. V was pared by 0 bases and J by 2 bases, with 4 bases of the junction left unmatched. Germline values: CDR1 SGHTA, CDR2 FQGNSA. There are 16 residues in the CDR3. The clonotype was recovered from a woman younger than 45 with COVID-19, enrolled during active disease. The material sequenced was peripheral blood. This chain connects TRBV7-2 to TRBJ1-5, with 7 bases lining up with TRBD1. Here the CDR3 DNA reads TGTGCCAGCAGCTTAGCGCAGGGGGGCGGCAATCAGCCCCAGCATTTT. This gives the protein CASSLAQGGGNQPQHF. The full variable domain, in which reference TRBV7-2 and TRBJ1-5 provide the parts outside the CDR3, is GAGVSQSPSNKVTEKGKDVELRCDPISGHTALYWYRQSLGQGLEFLIYFQGNSAPDKSGLPSDRFSAERTGGSVSTLTIQRTQQEDSAVYLCASSLAQGGGNQPQHFGDGTRLSIL.